The clone carrying this TCR beta chain was detected ten times or more. Its matching antigen is unknown. According to the study, genomic DNA was the template for TCR beta VDJ and CDR3 profiling. TCRdb reanalysed the reads using MiXCR and keeps one entry per CDR3 protein. The table shows approximately 120,000 distinct CDR3 sequences, with about two fifths occurring only once. Germline loops: CDR1 MDHEN, CDR2 SYDVKM. The CDR3 consists of 12 residues. V was clipped by 2 bases and J by 7 bases, with 8 bases between them. The source of the sample is a study of CD8+CD57+ T cells in acquired aplastic anemia. The wider study: An average of 3.2 ug of DNA was obtained from sorted CD4+ and CD8+ cells. Findings and limits, study-wide: Between patients and controls, over 25 CD8+ CDR3 sequences were found in common.

By flow cytometry, patients selected for sequencing had shown an expansion of CD8+CD57+ cells. Each of the patients presented with severe acquired aplastic anemia. The source is a human donor with aplastic anemia. The chain uses TRBV28 and TRBJ1-2; D unresolved. Sequenced input: sorted CD4+, CD8+, or CD8+CD57+ T cells (not recorded which) from PBMCs. CDR3 amino acids: CASSLRVAGYTF. The CDR3 coding sequence is TGTGCCAGCAGTTTAAGGGTTGCTGGCTACACCTTC.